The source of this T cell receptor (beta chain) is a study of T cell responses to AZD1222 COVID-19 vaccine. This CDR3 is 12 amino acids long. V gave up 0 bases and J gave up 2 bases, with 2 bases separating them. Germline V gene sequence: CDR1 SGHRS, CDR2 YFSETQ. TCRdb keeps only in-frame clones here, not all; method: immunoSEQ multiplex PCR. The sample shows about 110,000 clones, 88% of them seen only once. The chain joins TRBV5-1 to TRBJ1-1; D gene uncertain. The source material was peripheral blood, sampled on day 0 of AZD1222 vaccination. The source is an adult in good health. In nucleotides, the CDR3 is TGCGCCAGCAGCTTGGCAAACACTGAAGCTTTCTTT. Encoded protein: CASSLANTEAFF. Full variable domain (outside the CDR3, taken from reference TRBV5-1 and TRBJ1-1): KAGVTQTPRYLIKTRGQQVTLSCSPISGHRSVSWYQQTPGQGLQFLFEYFSETQRNKGNFPGRFSGRQFSNSRSEMNVSTLELGDSALYLCASSLANTEAFFGQGTRLTVV.